One sample yielded the 23 T cell receptor beta chains listed below, sequenced in a study of tumor-infiltrating lymphocytes in primary liver carcinoma. Production of TCR beta cDNA used roughly 500 ng total RNA together with a constant-region primer. Three nested multiplex PCR rounds of slightly modified ARM-PCR generated TCR beta libraries. Rounds one and two of PCR, each of roughly 10 cycles, were primed with TRBV1-TRBV30 forward primers and a C-beta reverse primer. TCRdb reanalysed the multiplex PCR reads using MiXCR and keeps one entry per CDR3 protein. The sample includes 300,000 to 400,000 distinct CDR3 sequences, roughly two thirds of them seen just once. The source of the blood RNA was unsorted whole blood, and germline DNA was extracted as well. Input material: peripheral blood. Receptors originate from a man aged 40-50 years with primary liver carcinoma and hepatitis B virus infection.

With respect to this clonotype: Germline and junction disagree at one end, which may indicate a read error. This chain links TRBV11-2 with TRBJ2-7; 7 nucleotides line up with TRBD2. This CDR3 is 13 amino acids long. Per germline, CDR1 SGHAT and CDR2 FQNNGV. Here the CDR3 reads CASGLAGTYDQYF. The CDR3 region has the DNA TGTGCCAGCGGCTTAGCGGGTACCTACGATCAGTACTTC.

With regard to this clonotype: The conserved closing phenylalanine or tryptophan is absent in this CDR3, likely reflecting a read error. The CDR3 nucleotides are TGTGCCAGCAGTGAGACAGCGGGGACTGAAGCTTTCGTT. Its protein product is CASSETAGTEAFV. This chain joins TRBV6-1 and TRBJ1-1; possibly TRBD1 for D (5 bases). The ends were cut back, 3 bases at V and 5 bases at J, with 10 bases in the middle. The CDR3 length is 13 residues. Per the germline V gene, CDR1 is MNHNS and CDR2 is SASEGT.

The chain employs TRBV4-2 and TRBJ1-2; 7 nucleotides agree with TRBD1. Germline CDR1 is LGHNA and CDR2 is YNFKEQ. The trim removed 1 base at V and 0 bases at J, leaving 17 bases unmatched. CDR3 size: 20 residues. CDR3 protein: CASSQGSIQGTSSSNYGYTF. DNA for the CDR3: TGTGCCAGCAGCCAAGGGTCGATACAGGGGACCTCCAGCTCTAACTATGGCTACACCTTC.

Points on this clonotype: One junction end disagrees with the germline gene, perhaps due to a read error. This chain links TRBV11-2 with TRBJ2-1, with a weak D call TRBD1 (7 bases). The CDR3 contains 13 residues. Looked up from germline, CDR1 is SGHAT and CDR2 is FQNNGV. In DNA form, the CDR3 reads TGTGCTAGCCGGAACAGGGGAGGCAATGAGCAGTCCTTC. It encodes CASRNRGGNEQSF.

On this clonotype itself: Since the CDR3 does not end with the conserved phenylalanine or tryptophan, this likely comes from a read error. This chain connects TRBV29-1 to TRBJ2-1; D possibly matches TRBD1 or TRBD2 (6 bases each). CDR1 SQVTM and CDR2 ANQGSEA come from the germline V gene. This CDR3 spans 12 amino acids. The CDR3: CNVRLGGYEQFL. Written as DNA, the CDR3 is TGCAACGTCCGACTAGGGGGATATGAGCAGTTCCTC.

Notes on this clonotype: A much larger clone lies a single base off, so this may be a read error. The chain employs TRBV6-2 or TRBV6-3 and TRBJ2-1; D unresolved. This CDR3 spans 13 amino acids. V was clipped by 6 bases and J by 11 bases, with 17 bases between them. Germline loops: CDR1 MNHEY, CDR2 SVGEGT. CDR3 amino acids: CASRPTFLDKQFF. CDR3 coding DNA: TGTGCCAGCAGACCTACCTTTTTAGATAAGCAGTTCTTC.

Remarks on this clonotype: The junction shows a germline mismatch at one end, possibly a read error. The genes are TRBV12-3 or TRBV12-4 and TRBJ1-3; D is ambiguous. The CDR3 sequence is 11 residues long. The chain's CDR3 is CTSSFGNTIYF. For the CDR3, the DNA is TGTACCAGCAGTTTCGGAAACACCATATATTTC.

A remark on this clonotype: One junction end does not reproduce the germline sequence, and a read error may be involved. The V call is TRBV5-6, the J call TRBJ2-3; either TRBD1 or TRBD2 may fit D (6 bases each). The V gene's germline CDR1 is SGHDT and CDR2 YYEEEE. This CDR3 is built from 15 residues. The CDR3 here is CASSLGGTSIDTQYF. CDR3 coding DNA: TGTGCCAGCAGCCTCGGGGGCACTAGCATAGATACGCAGTATTTT.

There are many counts of this clonotype. This chain links TRBV29-1 with TRBJ2-7; 8 positions match TRBD2. V lost 4 bases and J lost 4; bases outside the gene matches: 6. Per germline, CDR1 SQVTM and CDR2 ANQGSEA. This CDR3 region has 13 residues. CDR3 sequence (DNA): TGCAGCGTTGTCGAACTAGCGGCTTACGAGCAGTACTTC. Translating gives CSVVELAAYEQYF.

About this clonotype itself: A much larger clone lies one base from this, so it may be a read error. This chain joins TRBV6-2 or TRBV6-3 and TRBJ1-6, with a weak D call TRBD1 (5 bases). This CDR3 comprises 15 residues. V was cut by 7 bases and J by 3 bases, with 13 bases left in between. Germline values: CDR1 MNHEY, CDR2 SVGEGT. The CDR3 region is CASNRQPGYNSPLHF. The DNA for the CDR3 is TGTGCCAGCAATCGACAGCCCGGCTATAATTCACCCCTCCACTTT.

V gene TRBV11-2 combines with J gene TRBJ2-7; TRBD1 aligns across 7 bases. This CDR3 is 16 amino acids long. Germline V lookup: CDR1 SGHAT, CDR2 FQNNGV. V gave up 6 bases and J gave up 3 bases; unmatched junction bases: 14. Here the CDR3 reads CASSQRIGTDIYEQYF. The CDR3 coding sequence is TGTGCCAGCAGTCAGAGGATCGGGACAGATATCTACGAGCAGTACTTC.

Comments on this clonotype: Being one base from a much bigger clone, this may be a read error. This rearrangement joins TRBV30 to TRBJ2-3; D is perhaps TRBD1 (6 bases). Germline values: CDR1 GTSNPN, CDR2 SVGIG (reference sequence). The CDR3 loop spans 13 amino acids. The CDR3 DNA sequence: TGTGCCTGGAGCGGGGACATCACAGATGCGCAGTATTTT. Translation: CAWSGDITDAQYF.

In regard to this clonotype: The conserved closing phenylalanine or tryptophan is absent in this CDR3, likely reflecting a read error. The limits of the CDR3 on the DNA are not certain, so only TCRdb's listed CDR3 is given. The chain carries TRBV11-2 and TRBJ2-7; TRBD1 is the table's D call and was not checked against the DNA. Germline values: CDR1 SGHAT, CDR2 FQNNGV. The CDR3 comprises 13 residues, both ends counted. The CDR3 spells CAISPDRGNEQHL.

Comments on this clonotype: Sequence at one end of the junction differs from germline and may be a read error. The chain employs TRBV11-2 and TRBJ2-3, with 7 bases aligning to TRBD1. The CDR3 runs 15 residues. Germline V gene lookup returns CDR1 SGHAT and CDR2 FQNNGV. The DNA of the CDR3 is TGTCCCAGCAGCTTAGAGCGCCAGGGGACAGATACGCGGTATTTT. It yields the protein CPSSLERQGTDTRYF.

Comment on this clonotype: A read error may be the cause here, since a much bigger clone is one base away. V usage is TRBV6-6 and J usage is TRBJ2-1; the match to TRBD1 covers 10 bases. Germline CDR1 is MNHNY and CDR2 is SVGAGI (reference sequence). CDR3 length equals 15 residues. CDR3: CAGSYLGQGIDEQFF. CDR3 bases: TGTGCCGGCAGTTACCTGGGACAGGGGATCGATGAGCAGTTCTTC.

This clonotype showed up just a few times. The J gene is TRBJ1-5, the V gene TRBV19, with D possibly TRBD1 on 6 matching bases. CDR3 size: 15 residues. Per the germline V gene, CDR1 is LNHDA and CDR2 is SQIVND (reference sequence). V dropped 7 bases and J dropped 3 bases, with 16 bases sitting between them. CDR3 DNA: TGTGCCAGTACCCCGGCGCAGGGGACCAATCAGCCCCAGCATTTT. Its protein is CASTPAQGTNQPQHF.

The CDR3 loop is CASSSWAVNTEAFF. CDR3 DNA sequence: TGTGCCAGCAGCTCGTGGGCAGTGAACACTGAAGCTTTCTTT. The chain uses TRBV5-5 and TRBJ1-1; D not resolved. The V end was cut by 3 bases, the J end by 0 bases, with 9 bases between. CDR3 length: 14 amino acids. Germline V gene lookup returns CDR1 SGHKS and CDR2 YYEKEE (reference sequence).

A few counts support this clonotype. The chain has TRBV6-1 and TRBJ2-7; 9 nucleotides align to TRBD1. The junction had 6 bases not matched to a gene; V was cut back by 5 bases and J by 4 bases. The CDR3 covers 14 residues. The germline gives CDR1 MNHNS, CDR2 SASEGT. The CDR3 spells CASSRTGEHYEQYF. In DNA form, the CDR3 reads TGTGCCAGCAGTCGGACAGGGGAACATTACGAGCAGTACTTC.

This sequence joins TRBV10-2 and TRBJ2-1; 10 bases match TRBD2. The CDR3 loop spans 16 amino acids. The J segment lost 2 bases and the V segment lost 6 bases, leaving 7 bases of the junction unmatched. The germline gives CDR1 WSHSY, CDR2 SAAADI. CDR3 protein: CASRPGTSETYNEQFF. The DNA of the CDR3 is TGCGCCAGCAGACCCGGGACTAGCGAGACCTACAATGAGCAGTTCTTC.

This clonotype was recorded many times. This chain links TRBV6-2 or TRBV6-3 with TRBJ1-6; D gene uncertain. Per the germline V gene, CDR1 is MNHEY and CDR2 is SVGEGT. This CDR3 is built from 17 residues. Trimming took 5 bases from V and 10 from J, leaving 24 bases between them. Here the CDR3 reads CASSARIPDVLNSPLHF. The CDR3 nucleotides read TGTGCCAGCAGTGCACGAATCCCCGACGTCTTGAACTCACCCCTCCACTTT.

This clonotype was detected only a few times. This chain connects TRBV10-3 to TRBJ2-1; 12 bases are a match to TRBD1. Unmatched junction bases numbered 5, after V lost 6 bases and J lost 8 bases. CDR1 ENHRY and CDR2 SYGVKD come from the germline V gene. The CDR3 covers 14 residues. Written as DNA, the CDR3 is TGTGCCATCAGACCGGGACAGGGGGCAGATGAGCAGTTCTTC. It encodes CAIRPGQGADEQFF.

This clonotype was detected a few times. The rearrangement joins TRBV4-3 to TRBJ1-4; 8 positions match TRBD1. This CDR3 is 15 amino acids long. From germline, CDR1 is LGHNA and CDR2 YSLEER. V shed 1 base and J 8 bases; nucleotides not matched to a gene: 6. The CDR3 is CASSQVFGTGEKLFF. Here the CDR3 DNA reads TGCGCCAGCAGCCAAGTTTTCGGGACAGGAGAAAAACTGTTTTTT.

This chain joins TRBV5-4 and TRBJ2-4, with 8 positions matching TRBD2. Germline CDR1 reads SGHNT; CDR2 reads YYREEE (reference sequence). This CDR3 is 17 amino acids long. Trimming at V came to 3 bases and at J to 0 bases, leaving 8 bases not matched to a gene. Written as DNA, the CDR3 is TGTGCCAGCAGCTCGATTAGCGGGATGCAAGCCAAAAACATTCAGTACTTC. It encodes CASSSISGMQAKNIQYF.